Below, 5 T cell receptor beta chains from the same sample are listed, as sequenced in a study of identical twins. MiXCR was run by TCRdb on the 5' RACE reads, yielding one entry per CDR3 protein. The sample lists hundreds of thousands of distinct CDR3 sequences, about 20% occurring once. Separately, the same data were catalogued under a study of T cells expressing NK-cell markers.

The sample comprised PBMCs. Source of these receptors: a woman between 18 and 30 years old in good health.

In nucleotides, the CDR3 is TGTGCCAGCAGTTTCTCTAGCGGGGTCTACGAGCAGTACTTC. Amino acids: CASSFSSGVYEQYF. The chain employs TRBV6-5 and TRBJ2-7; TRBD2 matches 9 bases. Germline assignment: CDR1 MNHEY and CDR2 SVGAGI. V shed 4 bases and J 3 bases; nucleotides not matched to a gene: 4. The CDR3 spans 14 residues.

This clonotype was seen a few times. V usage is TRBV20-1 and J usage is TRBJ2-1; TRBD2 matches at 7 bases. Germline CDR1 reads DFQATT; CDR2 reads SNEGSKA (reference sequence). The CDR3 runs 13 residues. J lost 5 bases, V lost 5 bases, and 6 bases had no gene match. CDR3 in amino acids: CSAQRDSHNEQFF. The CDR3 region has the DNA TGCAGTGCTCAGCGGGATTCCCACAATGAGCAGTTCTTC.

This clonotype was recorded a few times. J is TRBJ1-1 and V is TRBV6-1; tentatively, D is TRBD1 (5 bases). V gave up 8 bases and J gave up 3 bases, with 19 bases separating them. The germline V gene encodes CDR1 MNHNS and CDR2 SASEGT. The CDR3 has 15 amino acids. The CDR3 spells CASCLRGTSDTEAFF. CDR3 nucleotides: TGTGCCAGCTGTCTAAGGGGCACAAGCGACACTGAAGCTTTCTTT.

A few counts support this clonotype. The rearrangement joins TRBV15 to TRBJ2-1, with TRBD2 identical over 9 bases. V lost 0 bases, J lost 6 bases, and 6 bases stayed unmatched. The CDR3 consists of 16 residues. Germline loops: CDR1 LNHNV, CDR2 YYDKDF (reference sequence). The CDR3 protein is CATSRDLAGIPNEQFF. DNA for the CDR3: TGTGCCACCAGCAGAGATCTAGCGGGGATCCCCAATGAGCAGTTCTTC.

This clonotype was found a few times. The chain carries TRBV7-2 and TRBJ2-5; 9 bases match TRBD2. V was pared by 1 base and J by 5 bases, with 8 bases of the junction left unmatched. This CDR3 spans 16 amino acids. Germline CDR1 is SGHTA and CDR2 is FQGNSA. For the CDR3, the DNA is TGTGCCAGCAGCTTAGTTGGTGCGGGAGGGGGTGAGACCCAGTACTTC. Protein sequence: CASSLVGAGGGETQYF.